One sample yielded the 17 T cell receptor beta chains listed below, sequenced in a study of Graves' ophthalmopathy and Graves' hyperthyroidism. RNA served as the template for amplifying TCR beta CDR3 regions. After a first-round RT-PCR with HTBI primers, a second-round multiplex PCR was run. Via MiXCR, TCRdb re-called the multiplex PCR reads, giving one row per CDR3 protein. The sample records 680,000 or so distinct CDR3 sequences, 22% being singletons. The sample was peripheral blood. These receptors originate from a woman aged 18-35 years with stable Graves' hyperthyroidism. Some clones in this sample may be carry-over from other donors' samples.

V and J are TRBV12-3 or TRBV12-4 and TRBJ2-7; no clear D. CDR3 size: 16 residues. Trimming took 3 bases from V and 4 from J, leaving 19 bases between them. CDR3 sequence (DNA): TGTGCCAGCAGTTTTACCGGCAGCGCGAGGCCATACGAGCAGTACTTC. Its translation: CASSFTGSARPYEQYF.

J is TRBJ2-7 and V is TRBV13; D might be TRBD1 (5 bases). This CDR3 is 13 amino acids long. The germline V and J ends were trimmed by 2 bases and 5 bases, with 10 bases remaining between them. Germline V gene lookup returns CDR1 PRHDT and CDR2 FYEKMQ (reference sequence). CDR3 in DNA: TGTGCCAGCAGCTTAAGCAGGGTCCACGAGCAGTACTTC. Residues: CASSLSRVHEQYF.

This clonotype has at least ten counts. This rearrangement joins TRBV28 to TRBJ2-3, with D unclear. The CDR3 runs 13 residues. V lost 3 bases and J 3 bases, leaving 7 bases between the germline ends. The V gene's germline CDR1 is MDHEN and CDR2 SYDVKM. CDR3: CASSLSVTDTQYF. The DNA of the CDR3 is TGTGCCAGCAGTTTGAGTGTGACAGATACGCAGTATTTT.

Details on this clonotype: Mismatch with germline at one junction end may stem from a read error. The V call is TRBV20-1, the J call TRBJ2-7, with 9 bases lining up with TRBD1. The germline V gene encodes CDR1 DFQATT and CDR2 SNEGSKA (reference sequence). The CDR3 has 12 amino acids. CDR3 amino acids: CSATRQGETSRF. The CDR3 DNA follows: TGCAGTGCTACCCGACAGGGGGAGACCAGTCGCTTC.

The table lists this clonotype with a few counts. V usage is TRBV29-1 and J usage is TRBJ1-5; D possibly corresponds to TRBD1 (5 bases). Germline values: CDR1 SQVTM, CDR2 ANQGSEA. The V and J ends lost 4 bases and 6 bases respectively, with 13 bases between them. The CDR3 is 13 amino acids. The chain's CDR3 is CSVGGWGSQPQHF. In DNA, the CDR3 is TGCAGCGTTGGAGGCTGGGGGTCTCAGCCCCAGCATTTT.

The table lists this clonotype with a few counts. CDR3 sequence (DNA): TGTGCCAGTTACGACAGGGTCCGAACTGAAGCTTTCTTT. This encodes CASYDRVRTEAFF. The chain employs TRBV6-1 and TRBJ1-1; 7 nucleotides align to TRBD1. Germline trimming cut 9 bases from V and 5 bases from J; bases unmatched to any gene: 9. The V gene's germline CDR1 is MNHNS and CDR2 SASEGT. The CDR3 contains 13 residues.

This clonotype has a handful of counts. This sequence joins TRBV6-1 and TRBJ1-1, with TRBD1 matching 10 bases. Per the germline V gene, CDR1 is MNHNS and CDR2 is SASEGT. The V and J ends lost 10 bases and 3 bases, in that order; junction bases with no gene match: 8. The CDR3 covers 14 residues. In DNA form, the CDR3 reads TGTGCCACCAAGGGGACAGGGGCCGACACTGAAGCTTTCTTT. Protein product: CATKGTGADTEAFF.

The table lists this clonotype with many counts. This rearrangement joins TRBV12-5 to TRBJ1-1, with TRBD1 matching over 12 bases. CDR1 and CDR2 from the germline V gene are LGHNT and FRNRAP. J gave up 11 bases and V 2 bases, and 12 bases lay outside the gene matches. The CDR3 runs to 16 residues. CDR3 loop: CASGLLIGTGGWNAFF. The CDR3, as DNA: TGTGCTAGTGGTTTGTTGATTGGGACAGGGGGCTGGAATGCTTTCTTT.

In this sample, this clonotype turned up many times. The V gene is TRBV20-1, the J gene TRBJ1-1; D remains unclear. Per the germline V gene, CDR1 is DFQATT and CDR2 is SNEGSKA (reference sequence). Between the trimmed V and J ends, which lost 6 bases and 2 bases, there was a span of 16 bases. This CDR3 is built from 14 residues. This CDR3 is CSAPHGEVNTEAFF. Here the CDR3 DNA reads TGCAGTGCCCCCCACGGGGAGGTAAACACTGAAGCTTTCTTT.

J is TRBJ1-2 and V is TRBV12-3 or TRBV12-4; D remains unclear. This CDR3 contains 13 residues. V was cut by 5 bases and J by 8 bases, with 15 bases left in between. The CDR3 region is CASSPPEGFGYTF. In nucleotides, the CDR3 is TGTGCCAGCAGTCCCCCGGAAGGTTTCGGCTACACCTTC.

This clonotype occurred a few times. This chain joins TRBV2 and TRBJ2-5, with D possibly being TRBD2 (5 bases). CDR1 is SNHLY, CDR2 FYNNEI, per germline. Deletions cut 8 bases from V and 3 bases from J, with 19 bases between. CDR3 size: 15 residues. The CDR3 region has the DNA TGTGCCAGCCCCCCCAGCGGATCACGGAAAGAGACCCAGTACTTC. It encodes CASPPSGSRKETQYF.

This clonotype appeared many times. This chain joins TRBV19 and TRBJ1-2; no clear D gene. CDR3 length equals 13 residues. V shed 5 bases and J shed 3 bases, with 10 bases lying between them. Looked up from germline, CDR1 is LNHDA and CDR2 is SQIVND (reference sequence). CDR3 sequence (DNA): TGTGCCAGTAGTGTGGATCCCTACTATGGCTACACCTTC. Translated: CASSVDPYYGYTF.

This clonotype was counted at least ten times. V and J are TRBV2 and TRBJ1-1; TRBD1 aligns across 8 bases. Trimming at V came to 4 bases and at J to 7 bases, leaving 5 bases not matched to a gene. The germline V gene has CDR1 SNHLY and CDR2 FYNNEI. CDR3 length: 13 amino acids. This CDR3 reads CASSADRALEAFF. The DNA for the CDR3 is TGTGCCAGCAGTGCGGACAGGGCTCTTGAAGCTTTCTTT.

This clonotype showed up many times. The chain links TRBV9 to TRBJ2-5, with 7 bases matching TRBD1. Per the germline V gene, CDR1 is SGDLS and CDR2 is YYNGEE. The CDR3 loop spans 16 amino acids. The V gene end was trimmed by 0 bases and the J gene end by 4 bases; junction bases not matched to a gene: 9. The CDR3 DNA sequence: TGTGCCAGCAGCGTAGGTTTCGACAGGGCGGGAGAGACCCAGTACTTC. Protein sequence: CASSVGFDRAGETQYF.

As to this clonotype: Given a much more abundant clone one base away, this may be a read error. The V and J genes are TRBV24-1 and TRBJ2-2; 7 bases line up with TRBD2. The J segment lost 3 bases and the V segment lost 9 bases, leaving 6 bases of the junction unmatched. Germline CDR1 is KGHDR and CDR2 is SFDVKD. The CDR3 covers 14 residues. The CDR3 spells CATRGEQYTGELFF. The DNA for the CDR3 is TGTGCCACCCGGGGGGAGCAGTACACCGGGGAGCTGTTTTTT.

This chain connects TRBV13 to TRBJ2-7, with 8 bases fitting TRBD1. V gave up 4 bases and J gave up 2 bases; unmatched junction bases: 7. The CDR3 consists of 15 residues. Germline CDR1 is PRHDT and CDR2 is FYEKMQ (reference sequence). This CDR3 is CASSSWDRRAYEQYF. For the CDR3, the DNA is TGTGCCAGCAGCTCCTGGGACAGGCGGGCCTACGAGCAGTACTTC. Using reference TRBV13 and TRBJ2-7 for the parts outside the CDR3, the full variable domain is AAGVIQSPRHLIKEKRETATLKCYPIPRHDTVYWYQQGPGQDPQFLISFYEKMQSDKGSIPDRFSAQQFSDYHSELNMSSLELGDSALYFCASSSWDRRAYEQYFGPGTRLTVT.

This chain links TRBV4-2 with TRBJ1-5, with 7 positions matching TRBD1. The CDR3 spans 17 residues. The V gene end was trimmed by 0 bases and the J gene end by 0 bases; junction bases not matched to a gene: 5. Germline CDR1 LGHNA, CDR2 YNFKEQ. CDR3 in amino acids: CASSQEGSGGSNQPQHF. CDR3 nucleotides: TGTGCCAGCAGCCAAGAGGGGTCAGGGGGTAGCAATCAGCCCCAGCATTTT.